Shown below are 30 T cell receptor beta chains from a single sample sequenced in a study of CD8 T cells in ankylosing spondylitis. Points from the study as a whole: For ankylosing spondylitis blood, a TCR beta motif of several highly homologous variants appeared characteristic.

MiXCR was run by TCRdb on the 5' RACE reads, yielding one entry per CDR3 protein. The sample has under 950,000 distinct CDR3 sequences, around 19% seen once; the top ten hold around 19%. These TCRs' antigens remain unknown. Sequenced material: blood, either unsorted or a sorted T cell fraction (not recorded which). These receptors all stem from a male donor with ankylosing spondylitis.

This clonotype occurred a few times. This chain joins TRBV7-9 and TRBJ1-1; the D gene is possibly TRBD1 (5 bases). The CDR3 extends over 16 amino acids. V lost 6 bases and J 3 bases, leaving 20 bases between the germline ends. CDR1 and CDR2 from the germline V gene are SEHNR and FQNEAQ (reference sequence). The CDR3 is CASRNRPRDGDTEAFF. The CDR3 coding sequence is TGTGCCAGCAGGAACCGACCCAGGGACGGGGACACTGAAGCTTTCTTT.

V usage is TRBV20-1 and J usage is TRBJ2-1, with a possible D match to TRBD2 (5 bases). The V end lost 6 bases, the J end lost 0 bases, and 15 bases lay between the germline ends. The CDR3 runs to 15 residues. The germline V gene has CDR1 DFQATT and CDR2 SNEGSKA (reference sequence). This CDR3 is CSASGLLSSYNEQFF. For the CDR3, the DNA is TGCAGTGCCAGTGGACTCTTAAGCTCCTACAATGAGCAGTTCTTC.

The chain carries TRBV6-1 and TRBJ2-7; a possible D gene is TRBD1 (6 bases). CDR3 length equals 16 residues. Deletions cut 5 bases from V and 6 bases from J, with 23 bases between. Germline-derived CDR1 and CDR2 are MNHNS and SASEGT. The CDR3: CASSPTGTQGYPEQYF. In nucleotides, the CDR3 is TGTGCCAGCAGTCCCACGGGGACACAGGGATACCCCGAGCAGTACTTC.

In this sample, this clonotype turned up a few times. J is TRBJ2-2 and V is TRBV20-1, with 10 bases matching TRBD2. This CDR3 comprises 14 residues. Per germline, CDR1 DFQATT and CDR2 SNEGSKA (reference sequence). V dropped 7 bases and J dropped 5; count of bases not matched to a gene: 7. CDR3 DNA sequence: TGCAGTGTCAGCGGGAGGGCTGGAACCGGGGAGCTGTTTTTT. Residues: CSVSGRAGTGELFF.

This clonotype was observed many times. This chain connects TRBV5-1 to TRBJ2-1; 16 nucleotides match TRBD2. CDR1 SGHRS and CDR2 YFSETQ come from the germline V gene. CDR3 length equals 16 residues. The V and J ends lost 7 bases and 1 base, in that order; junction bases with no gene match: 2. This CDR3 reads CASGTSGRASYNEQFF. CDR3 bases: TGCGCCAGCGGGACTAGCGGGAGGGCTTCCTACAATGAGCAGTTCTTC.

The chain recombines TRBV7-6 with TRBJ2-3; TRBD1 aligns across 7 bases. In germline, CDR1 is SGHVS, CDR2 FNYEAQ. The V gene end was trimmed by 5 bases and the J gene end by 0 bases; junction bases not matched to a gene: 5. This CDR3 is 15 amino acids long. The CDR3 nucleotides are TGTGCCAGCAGCATGACAGGGTCTAGCACAGATACGCAGTATTTT. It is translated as CASSMTGSSTDTQYF. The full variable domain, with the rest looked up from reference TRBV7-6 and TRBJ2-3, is GAGVSQSPRYKVTKRGQDVALRCDPISGHVSLYWYRQALGQGPEFLTYFNYEAQQDKSGLPNDRFSAERPEGSISTLTIQRTEQRDSAMYRCASSMTGSSTDTQYFGPGTRLTVL.

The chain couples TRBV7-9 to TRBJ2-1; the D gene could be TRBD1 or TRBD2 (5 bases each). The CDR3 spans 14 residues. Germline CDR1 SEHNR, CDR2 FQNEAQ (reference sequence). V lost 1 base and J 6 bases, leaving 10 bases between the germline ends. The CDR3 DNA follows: TGTGCCAGCAGCTTAGGGCAGAGGGGCAATGAGCAGTTCTTC. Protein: CASSLGQRGNEQFF.

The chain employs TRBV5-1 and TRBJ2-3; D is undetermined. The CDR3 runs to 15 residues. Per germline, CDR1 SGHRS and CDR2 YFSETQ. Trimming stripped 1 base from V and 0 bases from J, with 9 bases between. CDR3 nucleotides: TGCGCCAGCAGCTTGCAGGCCGGGAGCACAGATACGCAGTATTTT. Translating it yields CASSLQAGSTDTQYF.

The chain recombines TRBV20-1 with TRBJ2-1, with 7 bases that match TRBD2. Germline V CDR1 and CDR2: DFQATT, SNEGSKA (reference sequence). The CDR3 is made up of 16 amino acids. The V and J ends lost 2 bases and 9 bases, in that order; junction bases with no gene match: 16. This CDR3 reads CSARKFRSGVVGEQFF. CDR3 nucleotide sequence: TGCAGTGCTAGAAAATTTAGAAGCGGGGTAGTAGGTGAGCAGTTCTTC.

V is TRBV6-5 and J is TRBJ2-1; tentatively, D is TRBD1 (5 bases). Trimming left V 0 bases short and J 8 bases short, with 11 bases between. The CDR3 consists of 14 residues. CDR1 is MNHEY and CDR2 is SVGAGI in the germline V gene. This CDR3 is CASSYSFRVYEQFF. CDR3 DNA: TGTGCCAGCAGTTACTCGTTCAGGGTATATGAGCAGTTCTTC.

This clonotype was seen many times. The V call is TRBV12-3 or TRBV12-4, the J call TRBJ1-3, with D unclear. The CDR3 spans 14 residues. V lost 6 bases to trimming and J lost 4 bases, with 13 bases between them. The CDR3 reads CASSSWTGGNTIYF. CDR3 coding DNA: TGTGCCAGCAGCTCCTGGACTGGCGGAAACACCATATATTTT.

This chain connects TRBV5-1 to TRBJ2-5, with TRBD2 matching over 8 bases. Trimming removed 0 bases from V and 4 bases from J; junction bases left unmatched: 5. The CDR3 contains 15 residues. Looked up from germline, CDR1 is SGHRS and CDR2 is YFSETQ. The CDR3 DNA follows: TGCGCCAGCAGCTTGGCGGCGGGGGGCCGAGAGACCCAGTACTTC. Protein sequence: CASSLAAGGRETQYF.

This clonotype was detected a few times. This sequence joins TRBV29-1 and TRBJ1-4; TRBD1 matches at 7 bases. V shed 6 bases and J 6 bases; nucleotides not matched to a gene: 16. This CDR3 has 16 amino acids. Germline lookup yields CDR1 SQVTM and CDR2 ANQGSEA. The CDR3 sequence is CSVGATGANWDEKLFF. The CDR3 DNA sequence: TGCAGCGTGGGGGCCACAGGGGCGAATTGGGATGAAAAACTGTTTTTT. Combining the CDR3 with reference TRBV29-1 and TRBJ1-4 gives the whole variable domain SAVISQKPSRDICQRGTSLTIQCQVDSQVTMMFWYRQQPGQSLTLIATANQGSEATYESGFVIDKFPISRPNLTFSTLTVSNMSPEDSSIYLCSVGATGANWDEKLFFGSGTQLSVL.

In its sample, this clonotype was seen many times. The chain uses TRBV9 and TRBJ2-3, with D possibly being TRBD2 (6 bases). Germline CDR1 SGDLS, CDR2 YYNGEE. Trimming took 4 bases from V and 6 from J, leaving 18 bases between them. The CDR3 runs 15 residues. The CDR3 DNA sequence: TGTGCCAGCAGCAGCCTAACGGCGGGGCGGGATACGCAGTATTTT. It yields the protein CASSSLTAGRDTQYF.

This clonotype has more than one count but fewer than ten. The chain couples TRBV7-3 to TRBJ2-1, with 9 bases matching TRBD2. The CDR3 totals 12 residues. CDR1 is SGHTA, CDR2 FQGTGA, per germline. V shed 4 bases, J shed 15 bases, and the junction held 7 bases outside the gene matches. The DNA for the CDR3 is TGTGCCAGCAGCTCCCCCGGACTAGCGCTGTTCTTC. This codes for CASSSPGLALFF. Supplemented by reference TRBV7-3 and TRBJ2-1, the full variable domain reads GAGVSQTPSNKVTEKGKYVELRCDPISGHTALYWYRQSLGQGPEFLIYFQGTGAADDSGLPNDRFFAVRPEGSVSTLKIQRTERGDSAVYLCASSSPGLALFFGPGTRLTVL.

CDR3: CASSFGNGGRNNEQFF. CDR3 coding DNA: TGTGCCAGCAGTTTCGGGAACGGGGGACGCAACAATGAGCAGTTCTTC. J is TRBJ2-1 and V is TRBV12-3 or TRBV12-4; D perhaps matches TRBD2 (6 bases). Between the trimmed V and J ends, which lost 3 bases and 5 bases, there was a span of 17 bases. This CDR3 region has 16 residues.

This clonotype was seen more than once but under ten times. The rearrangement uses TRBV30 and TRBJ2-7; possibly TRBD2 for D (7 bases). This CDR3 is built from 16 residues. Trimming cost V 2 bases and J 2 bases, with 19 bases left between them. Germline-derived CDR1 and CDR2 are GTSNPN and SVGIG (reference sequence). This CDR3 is CAWSLDGGLEAYEQYF. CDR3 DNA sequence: TGTGCCTGGAGTCTCGACGGGGGGCTGGAGGCCTACGAGCAGTACTTC. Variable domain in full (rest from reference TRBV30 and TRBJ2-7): SQTIHQWPATLVQPVGSPLSLECTVEGTSNPNLYWYRQAAGRGLQLLFYSVGIGQISSEVPQNLSASRPQDRQFILSSKKLLLSDSGFYLCAWSLDGGLEAYEQYFGPGTRLTVT.

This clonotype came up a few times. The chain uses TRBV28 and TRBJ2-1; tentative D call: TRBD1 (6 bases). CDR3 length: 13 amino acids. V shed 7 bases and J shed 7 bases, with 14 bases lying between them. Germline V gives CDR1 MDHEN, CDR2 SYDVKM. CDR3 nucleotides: TGTGCCAGCACGGGCACCAGGGGAAATGAGCAGTTCTTC. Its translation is CASTGTRGNEQFF.

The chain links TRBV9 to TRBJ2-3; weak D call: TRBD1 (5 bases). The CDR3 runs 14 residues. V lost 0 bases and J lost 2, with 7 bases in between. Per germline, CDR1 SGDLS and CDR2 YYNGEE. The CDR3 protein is CASSVEGATDTQYF. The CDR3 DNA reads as TGTGCCAGCAGCGTAGAAGGGGCCACAGATACGCAGTATTTT.

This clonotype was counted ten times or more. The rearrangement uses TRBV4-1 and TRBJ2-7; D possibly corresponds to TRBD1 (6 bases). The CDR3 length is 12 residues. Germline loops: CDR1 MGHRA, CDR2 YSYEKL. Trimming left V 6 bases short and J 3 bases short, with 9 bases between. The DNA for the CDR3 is TGCGCCAGCAGTGCAGGGGACTACGAGCAGTACTTC. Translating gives CASSAGDYEQYF.

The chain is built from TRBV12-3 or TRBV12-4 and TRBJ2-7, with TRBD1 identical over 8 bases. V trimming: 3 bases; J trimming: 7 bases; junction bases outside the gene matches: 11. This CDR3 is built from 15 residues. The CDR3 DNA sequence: TGTGCCAGCAGTTTTCGGACAGGGAAGTTGAGAGAGCAGTACTTC. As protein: CASSFRTGKLREQYF.

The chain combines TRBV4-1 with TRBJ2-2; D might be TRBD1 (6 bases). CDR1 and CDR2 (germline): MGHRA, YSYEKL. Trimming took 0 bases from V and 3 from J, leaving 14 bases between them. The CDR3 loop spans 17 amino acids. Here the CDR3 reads CASSQEGYRADTGELFF. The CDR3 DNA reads TGCGCCAGCAGCCAAGAAGGTTACAGGGCTGACACCGGGGAGCTGTTTTTT.

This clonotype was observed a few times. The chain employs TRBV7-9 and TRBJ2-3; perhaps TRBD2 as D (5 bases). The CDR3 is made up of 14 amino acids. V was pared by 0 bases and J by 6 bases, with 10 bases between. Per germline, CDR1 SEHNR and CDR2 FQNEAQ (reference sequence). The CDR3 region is CASSLAGESDTQYF. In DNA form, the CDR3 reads TGTGCCAGCAGCTTAGCTGGGGAGTCTGATACGCAGTATTTT.

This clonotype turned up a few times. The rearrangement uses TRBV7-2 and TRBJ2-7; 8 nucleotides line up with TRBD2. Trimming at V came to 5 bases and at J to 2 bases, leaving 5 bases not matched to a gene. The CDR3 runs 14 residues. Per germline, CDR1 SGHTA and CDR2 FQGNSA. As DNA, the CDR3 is TGTGCCAGCAGCAAATCAGCGGGAGCCTACGAGCAGTACTTC. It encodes CASSKSAGAYEQYF.

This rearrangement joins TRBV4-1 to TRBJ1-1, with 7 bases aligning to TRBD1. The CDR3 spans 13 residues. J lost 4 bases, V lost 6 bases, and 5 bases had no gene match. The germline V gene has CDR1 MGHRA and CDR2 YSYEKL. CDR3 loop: CASSKGASTEAFF. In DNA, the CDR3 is TGCGCCAGCAGTAAGGGGGCTAGCACTGAAGCTTTCTTT.

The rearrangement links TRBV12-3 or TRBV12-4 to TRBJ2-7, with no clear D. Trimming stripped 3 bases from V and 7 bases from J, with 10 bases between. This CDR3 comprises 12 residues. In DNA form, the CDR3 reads TGTGCCAGCAGTTTTCCAGGCCTAGAGCAGTACTTC. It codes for CASSFPGLEQYF.

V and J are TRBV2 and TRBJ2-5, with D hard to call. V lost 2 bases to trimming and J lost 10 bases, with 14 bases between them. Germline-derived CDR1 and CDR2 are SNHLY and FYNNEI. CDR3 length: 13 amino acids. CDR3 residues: CASSEINEWIQYF. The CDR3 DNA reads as TGTGCCAGCAGTGAAATTAATGAGTGGATCCAGTACTTC.

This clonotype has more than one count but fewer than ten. The CDR3 DNA reads TGTGCCAGCAGCTTTAGCCAGGGGGAGACCCAGTACTTC. As protein: CASSFSQGETQYF. The chain links TRBV7-3 to TRBJ2-5, with TRBD1 as a possible D gene (6 bases). V was trimmed by 3 bases and J by 5 bases, leaving 10 bases between them. The CDR3 consists of 13 residues. CDR1 SGHTA and CDR2 FQGTGA come from the germline V gene.

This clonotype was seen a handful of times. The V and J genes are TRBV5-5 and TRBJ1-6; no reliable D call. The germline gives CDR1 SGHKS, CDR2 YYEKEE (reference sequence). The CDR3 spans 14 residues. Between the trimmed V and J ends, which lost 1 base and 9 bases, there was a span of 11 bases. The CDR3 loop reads CASSLLAVGSPLHF. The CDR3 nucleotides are TGTGCCAGCAGCTTGTTGGCAGTGGGTTCACCCCTCCACTTT. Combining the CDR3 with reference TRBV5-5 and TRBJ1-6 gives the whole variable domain DAGVTQSPTHLIKTRGQQVTLRCSPISGHKSVSWYQQVLGQGPQFIFQYYEKEERGRGNFPDRFSARQFPNYSSELNVNALLLGDSALYLCASSLLAVGSPLHFGNGTRLTVT.

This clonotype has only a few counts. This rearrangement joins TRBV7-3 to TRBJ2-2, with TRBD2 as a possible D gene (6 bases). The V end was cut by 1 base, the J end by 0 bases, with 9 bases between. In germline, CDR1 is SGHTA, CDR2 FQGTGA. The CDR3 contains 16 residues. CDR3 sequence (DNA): TGTGCCAGCAGCTTAATCGGGACTGCGAACACCGGGGAGCTGTTTTTT. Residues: CASSLIGTANTGELFF.